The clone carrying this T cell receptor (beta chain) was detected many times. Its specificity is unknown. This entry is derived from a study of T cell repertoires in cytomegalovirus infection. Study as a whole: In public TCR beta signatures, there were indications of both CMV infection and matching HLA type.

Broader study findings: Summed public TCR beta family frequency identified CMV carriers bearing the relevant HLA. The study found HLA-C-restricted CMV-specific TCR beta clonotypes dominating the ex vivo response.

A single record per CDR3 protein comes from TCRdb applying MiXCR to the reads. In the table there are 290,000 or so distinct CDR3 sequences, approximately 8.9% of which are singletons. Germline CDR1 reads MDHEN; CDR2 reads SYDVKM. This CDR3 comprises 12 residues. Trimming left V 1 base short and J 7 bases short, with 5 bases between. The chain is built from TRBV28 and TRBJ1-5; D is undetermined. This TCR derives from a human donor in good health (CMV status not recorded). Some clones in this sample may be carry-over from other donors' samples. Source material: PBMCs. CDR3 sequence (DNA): TGTGCCAGCAGTTTATTTGGCCAGCCCCAGCATTTT. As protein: CASSLFGQPQHF.